This T cell receptor beta chain was documented in a study of T cell clones after liver transplantation. Study information: Immunosuppression withdrawal was tried within 2 years after liver transplantation in this trial. Post-transplant blood was tracked for graft-donor-reactive T cell clones identified in a pre-transplant mixed lymphocyte reaction. Patients counted as tolerant after at least one year off all immunosuppression, enzymes not exceeding twice normal.

The table came from immunoSEQ multiplex PCR; TCRdb's copy has only in-frame clones and leaves some out. The table lists under 150,000 clones, 90% of them singletons. Study-wide results and caveats: Rather than being deleted, graft donor-reactive T cells may have moved into the graft.

In the case of this clone: The target antigen is unknown.

Losses at the gene ends were 6 bases for V and 4 bases for J; bases not matched to a gene: 9. The CDR3 runs 15 residues. Germline CDR1 is MNHEY and CDR2 is SMNVEV (reference sequence). The input for sequencing was CD4+ T cells from blood, taken 12 months after liver transplant. This TCR came from a human patient who received a liver transplant. The graft donor may account for some of the T cells. This chain uses TRBV27 with TRBJ2-1; 7 positions match TRBD1. DNA of the CDR3: TGTGCCAGCAGCGGCGACAGGGCAGTGTACAATGAGCAGTTCTTC. Amino acids: CASSGDRAVYNEQFF.